This T cell receptor (beta chain) was documented in a study of T cell repertoires in cytomegalovirus infection. Study-wide context: CMV epitopes, recently identified HLA-C-restricted and well-studied HLA-B-restricted, were used. Indications came from public TCR beta signatures; they pointed to CMV infection and to a matching HLA type. The study, taken as a whole, reports: The ex vivo response was dominated by HLA-C-restricted CMV-specific TCR beta clonotypes. Cumulated frequencies of public TCR beta families served to identify carriers of CMV plus the relevant HLA.

As concerns this clonotype: Antigen unknown.

TCRdb fed the reads into MiXCR, producing one record per CDR3 protein. The sample includes hundreds of thousands of distinct CDR3 sequences, approximately 42% of them seen just once. Per germline, CDR1 KGHDR and CDR2 SFDVKD. Germline trimming cut 7 bases from V and 2 bases from J; bases unmatched to any gene: 7. CDR3 length equals 16 residues. This TCR came from a human donor in good health (CMV status not recorded). Some clones in this sample may be carry-over from other donors' samples. The chain uses TRBV24-1 and TRBJ2-1; 10 bases are a match to TRBD1. This specimen was cultured PBMCs, taken from culture after CMV antigen stimulation. The CDR3 sequence is CATSGTGDWAYNEQFF. The DNA for the CDR3 is TGTGCCACCAGCGGGACAGGGGATTGGGCCTACAATGAGCAGTTCTTC.